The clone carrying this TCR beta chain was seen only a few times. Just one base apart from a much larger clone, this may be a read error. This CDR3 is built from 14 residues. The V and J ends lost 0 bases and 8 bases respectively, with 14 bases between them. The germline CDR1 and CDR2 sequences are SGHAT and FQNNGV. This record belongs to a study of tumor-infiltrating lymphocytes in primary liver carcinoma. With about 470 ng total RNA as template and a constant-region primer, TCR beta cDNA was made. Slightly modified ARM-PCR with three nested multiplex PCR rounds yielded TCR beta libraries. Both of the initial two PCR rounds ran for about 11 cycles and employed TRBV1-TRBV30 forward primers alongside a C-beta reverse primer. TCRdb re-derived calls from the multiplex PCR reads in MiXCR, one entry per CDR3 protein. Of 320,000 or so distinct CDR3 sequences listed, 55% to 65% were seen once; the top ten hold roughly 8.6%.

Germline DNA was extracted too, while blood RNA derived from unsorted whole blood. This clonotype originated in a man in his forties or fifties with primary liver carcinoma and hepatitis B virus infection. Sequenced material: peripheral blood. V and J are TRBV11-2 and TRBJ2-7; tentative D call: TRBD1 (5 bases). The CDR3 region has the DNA TGTGCCAGCAGCTTAGAGATGGCCAAGGGGAAGCAGTACTTC. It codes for CASSLEMAKGKQYF. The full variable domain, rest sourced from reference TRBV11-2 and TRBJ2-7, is EAGVAQSPRYKIIEKRQSVAFWCNPISGHATLYWYQQILGQGPKLLIQFQNNGVVDDSQLPKDRFSAERLKGVDSTLKIQPAKLEDSAVYLCASSLEMAKGKQYFGPGTRLTVT.